This TCR beta chain was recovered during a study of cytomegalovirus exposure and HLA in healthy donors. PCR amplification relied on 60 Vbeta primers (plus 13 Jbeta primers). Profiling relied on immunoSEQ multiplex PCR, and the TCRdb table lists in-frame clones only, not all of them. The sample consists of around 150,000 clones, around 79% of them appearing once. Germline assignment: CDR1 SGHRS and CDR2 YFSETQ. The CDR3 has 15 residues. The V and J ends lost 5 bases and 3 bases respectively, with 17 bases between them. The chain uses TRBV5-1 and TRBJ2-5; TRBD1 might be the D (5 bases). The sequenced material came from PBMCs. This clonotype was sampled from a woman between 45 and 65 years old in good health and CMV-seropositive. The CDR3 DNA follows: TGCGCCAGCAGGCCCCAGGGCTTGAGCGAAGAGACCCAGTACTTC. It specifies CASRPQGLSEETQYF.